A selection of T cell receptor beta chains follows, all from one sample in a study of cytotoxic CD8 clonotypes in ibrutinib-treated CLL. TCRdb keeps only in-frame clones here, not all; method: immunoSEQ multiplex PCR. Of 110,000 to 150,000 clones listed, 70% to 80% were seen once; the top ten hold around 13%. The sequenced sample was PBMCs, obtained after 12 months of ibrutinib treatment. These TCRs come from a human donor with chronic lymphocytic leukemia. CDR3s include the opening cysteine and the closing phenylalanine or tryptophan. The D gene is left open where the match is weak. Not all rows give a size; the values are once, few, many and, for expanded clones, a class.

NA	NA	TRBV7-3	TRBJ1-2	TGTGCCAGCAGCTCCATGGGCAGCGGTCAATTCTATGGCTACACCTTC	CASSSMGSGQFYGYTF
once	NA	TRBV5-5	TRBJ1-4	TGTGCCAGCAGCCTTGGGGCAGCCGCAACTAATGAAAAACTGTTTTTT	CASSLGAAATNEKLFF
NA	TRBD2	TRBV2	TRBJ2-3	TGTGCCAGCAGTGAAGCGTCTGGCGGGGGAGATACGCAGTATTTT	CASSEASGGGDTQYF
NA	NA	TRBV7-9	TRBJ1-1	TGTGCCAGCAGCTTAGCTCGTTTGGAGGGGAGGGGGACTGAAGCTTTCTTT	CASSLARLEGRGTEAFF
NA	TRBD1	TRBV7-6	TRBJ2-2	TGTGCCAGCAGCCCCAGCGACAGGGTTTTGACCGGGGAGCTGTTTTTT	CASSPSDRVLTGELFF
few	TRBD1	TRBV5-8	TRBJ1-2	TGTGCCAGCGGGACAGGGGTGGGAGCCTACACCTTC	CASGTGVGAYTF
NA	NA	TRBV29-1	TRBJ2-3	TGCAGCGTTGTACTGGGCAGAGACTTCACAGATACGCAGTATTTT	CSVVLGRDFTDTQYF
NA	TRBD2	TRBV7-2	TRBJ2-5	TGTGCCAGCAGCTACCAGCGGGGGGCCGGGGAGACCCAGTACTTC	CASSYQRGAGETQYF
NA	TRBD2	TRBV4-3	TRBJ2-1	TGCGCCAGCAGCGGGACTAGCCATCGGGATGAGCAGTTCTTC	CASSGTSHRDEQFF
NA	NA	TRBV11-2	TRBJ2-5	TGTGCCAGCAGCTTAAACATCCTGGACCAAGAGACCCAGTACTTC	CASSLNILDQETQYF
NA	NA	TRBV9	TRBJ2-3	TGTGCCAGCAGCGTAGAGAATAGGCTAATCACAGATACGCAGTATTTT	CASSVENRLITDTQYF
NA	NA	TRBV19	TRBJ2-1	TGTGCCAGTAGTATAGAGGTTCAGGGTGGGGGATACAATGAGCAGTTCTTC	CASSIEVQGGGYNEQFF
NA	NA	TRBV4-1	TRBJ2-3	TGCGCCAGCAGCCAAGGAGCGGTTACGCAGTATTTT	CASSQGAVTQYF
NA	TRBD2	TRBV9	TRBJ2-2	TGTGCCAGCAGTCCCCCTAGCGGGAGAAATGTTCCCGGGGAGCTGTTTTTT	CASSPPSGRNVPGELFF
NA	TRBD2	TRBV9	TRBJ2-3	TGTGCCAGCAGCGTGTCAGCGGGAGGTAGCTATACGCAGTATTTT	CASSVSAGGSYTQYF
NA	NA	TRBV2	TRBJ2-1	TGTGCCAGCAGTGGTCGTTCGTTCTTC	CASSGRSFF
NA	NA	TRBV9	TRBJ1-2	TGTGCCAGCAGCGAGACCGGGCCCCAGCCCAATGGCTACACCTTC	CASSETGPQPNGYTF
NA	TRBD1	TRBV6-5	TRBJ2-7	TGTGCCAGCAGCCCGGACAGGGTAAAATACGAGCAGTACTTC	CASSPDRVKYEQYF
NA	TRBD1	TRBV7-6	TRBJ1-1	TGTGCCAGCAGCCTCGGTGGACAGGTTACTGAAGCTTTCTTT	CASSLGGQVTEAFF
NA	TRBD1	TRBV4-1	TRBJ2-7	TGCGCCAGCAGCCAAGATTACGGACAGGGGCACCTCTACGAGCAGTACTTC	CASSQDYGQGHLYEQYF
NA	TRBD1	TRBV7-8	TRBJ1-2	TGTGCCAGCAGCGTCGGACAGGGGAAGTATGCCCCCGAGAATGGCTACACCTTC	CASSVGQGKYAPENGYTF
NA	NA	TRBV5-4	TRBJ1-5	TGTGCCAGCAGCTTGGCTCCCAGTTCGGATCAGCCCCAGCATTTT	CASSLAPSSDQPQHF
NA	NA	TRBV4-1	TRBJ1-1	TGCGCCAGCAGTCGAGGAGGAGCGCGGAACACTGAAGCTTTCTTT	CASSRGGARNTEAFF
NA	TRBD2	TRBV5-1	TRBJ2-5	TGCGCCAGCAGCTTGGTGGAGACTAGCGGGAAAGAGACCCAGTACTTC	CASSLVETSGKETQYF
NA	TRBD1	TRBV7-9	TRBJ2-7	TGTGCCAGCAGCTTAACGACAGGGGCCGAGCAGTACTTC	CASSLTTGAEQYF
NA	TRBD1	TRBV28	TRBJ2-2	TGTGCCAGCAGTTTATCCCCCAGGGGGCGAAGGTATACCGGGGAGCTGTTTTTT	CASSLSPRGRRYTGELFF
NA	TRBD2	TRBV4-1	TRBJ2-3	TGCGCCAGCAGCCGTGGACTAGCGGGAGGGGTCGAAACAGATACGCAGTATTTT	CASSRGLAGGVETDTQYF
NA	NA	TRBV7-3	TRBJ2-2	TGTGCCAGCAGCCCCGACGGACACCGTACCGGGGAGCTGTTTTTT	CASSPDGHRTGELFF
NA	TRBD1	TRBV7-9	TRBJ1-4	TGTGCCAGTCGGTCAGGGGGGACTAATGAAAAACTGTTTTTT	CASRSGGTNEKLFF
NA	NA	TRBV7-9	TRBJ1-2	TGTGCCAGCAGCTTTGAGAGGGGGGCCTACACCTTC	CASSFERGAYTF
NA	TRBD2	TRBV7-3	TRBJ2-3	TGTGCCAGCAGTGAAAATAGCGGGAGCACAGATACGCAGTATTTT	CASSENSGSTDTQYF
NA	TRBD1	TRBV5-4	TRBJ2-3	TGTGCCAGCAGCTTTGGGACAGGGAAAGATACGCAGTATTTT	CASSFGTGKDTQYF
NA	TRBD2	TRBV7-9	TRBJ2-7	TGTGCCACCCGGACTAGCGGGACCTACGAGCAGTACTTC	CATRTSGTYEQYF
NA	NA	TRBV15	TRBJ2-7	TGTGCCACCAGCATGCGTTGGGGGGCAACCTACGAGCAGTACTTC	CATSMRWGATYEQYF
NA	NA	TRBV11-2	TRBJ1-2	TGTGCCAGCAGCTTAGGGAGCTATGGCTACACCTTC	CASSLGSYGYTF
NA	TRBD2	TRBV7-9	TRBJ2-7	TGTGCCAGCAGCCGCCTTCGGGAGGGCTATTCTGGAGACTACGAGCAGTACTTC	CASSRLREGYSGDYEQYF
few	NA	TRBV4-3	TRBJ1-2	TGCGCCAGCAGCCTCGACTCCAGGGGAAGCTATGGCTACACCTTC	CASSLDSRGSYGYTF
NA	NA	TRBV10-1	TRBJ2-7	TGCGCCAGCAGTGTCCTAGAGATCGAGCAGTACTTC	CASSVLEIEQYF
NA	NA	TRBV19	TRBJ1-2	TGTGCCAGTAATATAGGGTCTGGAGGCTACACCTTC	CASNIGSGGYTF
NA	NA	TRBV28	TRBJ1-3	TGTGCCAGCAGCGCGACGGGGGCTGGGGACACCATATATTTT	CASSATGAGDTIYF